Listed below are T cell receptor beta chains from one sample, sequenced in a study of shared clonotypes between healthy human individuals. Sequencing used immunoSEQ multiplex PCR; TCRdb keeps in-frame clones, though not all of them. The sample has 300,000 or so clones, approximately 74% seen once. Sequenced: memory CD4+ T cells sorted from blood. These receptors were obtained from a man aged 25-40 years in good health. Each CDR3 is given with its conserved first and last residue. The D gene is left open where the match is weak. For some rows the clone size is stated as once, few or many, or as a class when expanded; others skip it.

j_call	clone_size	v_call	d_call	cdr3_nt	cdr3_aa
TRBJ2-5	NA	TRBV20-1	NA	TGCAGTGCTAGAGAAGGGCCGACCCAGTACTTC	CSAREGPTQYF
TRBJ2-7	NA	TRBV29-1	TRBD2	TGCAGCGTGGGCGGGACTAGCGACCGCCTCGGGGAGCAGTACTTC	CSVGGTSDRLGEQYF
TRBJ2-7	NA	TRBV6-1	TRBD1	TGTGCCAGCAGTGACCGACAGGGGGCTTACGAGCAGTACTTC	CASSDRQGAYEQYF
TRBJ1-3	few	TRBV18	TRBD1	TGTGCCAGCTCACCAAGGTCGTCGACAGGGGCTGGAAACACCATATATTTT	CASSPRSSTGAGNTIYF
TRBJ1-1	once	TRBV10-3	NA	TGTGCCATCAGGGGGACAAAAGGGTTCACTGAAGCTTTCTTT	CAIRGTKGFTEAFF
TRBJ2-7	few	TRBV9	TRBD1	TGTGCCAGCAGCCAGGGACAGGGGAATTACGAGCAGTACTTC	CASSQGQGNYEQYF
TRBJ1-1	once	TRBV5-1	NA	TGCGCCAGCAGTCTAGGGTACGTGAACACTGAAGCTTTCTTT	CASSLGYVNTEAFF
TRBJ2-1	NA	TRBV5-1	NA	TGCGCCACCGCTTTAAGCTCCTACAATGAGCAGTTCTTC	CATALSSYNEQFF
TRBJ2-7	NA	TRBV5-6	NA	TGTGCCAGCAGCCCCTTTAGTGGCGAGCAGTACTTC	CASSPFSGEQYF
TRBJ2-7	NA	TRBV5-6	NA	TGTGCCAGCAGGACGTATGGGGGCGAGCAGTACTTC	CASRTYGGEQYF
TRBJ2-7	NA	TRBV6-6	NA	TGTGCCAGCAGTTACTCGTCCCACGAGCAGTACTTC	CASSYSSHEQYF
TRBJ2-7	few	TRBV10-2	TRBD1	TGCGCCAGCACCCTGACAGGGAGCAGGGACGAGCAGTACTTC	CASTLTGSRDEQYF